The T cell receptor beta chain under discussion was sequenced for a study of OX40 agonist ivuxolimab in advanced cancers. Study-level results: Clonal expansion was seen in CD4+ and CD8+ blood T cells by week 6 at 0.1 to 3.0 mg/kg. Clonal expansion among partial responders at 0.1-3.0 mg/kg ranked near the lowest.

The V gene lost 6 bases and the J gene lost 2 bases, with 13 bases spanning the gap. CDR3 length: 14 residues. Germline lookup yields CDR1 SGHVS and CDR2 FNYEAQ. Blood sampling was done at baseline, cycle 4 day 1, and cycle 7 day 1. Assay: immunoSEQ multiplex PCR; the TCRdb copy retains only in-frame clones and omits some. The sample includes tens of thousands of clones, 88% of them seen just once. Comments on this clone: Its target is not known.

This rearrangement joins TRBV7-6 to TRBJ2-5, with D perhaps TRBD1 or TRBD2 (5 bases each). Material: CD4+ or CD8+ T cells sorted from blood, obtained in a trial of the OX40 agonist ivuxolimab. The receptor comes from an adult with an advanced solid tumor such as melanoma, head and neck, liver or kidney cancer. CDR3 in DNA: TGTGCCAGCAGGGCCGGGGCAGGACAAGAGACCCAGTACTTC. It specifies CASRAGAGQETQYF.